The 26 T cell receptor beta chains below all came from one sample that was sequenced in a study of shared clonotypes between healthy human individuals. The protocol was immunoSEQ multiplex PCR, while the TCRdb copy is restricted to in-frame clones and leaves out a portion. The repertoire holds hundreds of thousands of clones, with more than 95% as singletons. Sequences were obtained from naive CD4+ T cells sorted from blood. Specified subset: CD45RA+ positively selected. The receptors shown here come from a woman aged 25 to 39 in good health.

CDR3 amino acids: CASSFSSGGNTDTQYF. The CDR3 DNA reads TGCGCCAGCAGCTTTTCGTCTGGCGGGAACACAGATACGCAGTATTTT. The genes are TRBV5-1 and TRBJ2-3, with D perhaps matching TRBD2 (6 bases). Between the trimmed V and J ends, which lost 2 bases and 2 bases, there was a span of 15 bases. The CDR3 contains 16 residues. CDR1 is SGHRS, CDR2 YFSETQ, per germline.

This chain connects TRBV5-1 to TRBJ2-3; possible D gene TRBD2, 6 bases. Germline V lookup: CDR1 SGHRS, CDR2 YFSETQ. V lost 3 bases and J 0 bases, leaving 8 bases between the germline ends. This CDR3 is built from 14 residues. The CDR3 DNA sequence: TGCGCCAGCAGCTCGACTAGTAGCACAGATACGCAGTATTTT. Amino acid sequence: CASSSTSSTDTQYF.

V and J are TRBV11-3 and TRBJ2-3; D gene ambiguous. Germline V gene data show CDR1 as SGHNT and CDR2 as YENEEA. The germline V and J ends were trimmed by 0 bases and 2 bases, with 6 bases remaining between them. The CDR3 contains 14 residues. CDR3 sequence: CASSLDYITDTQYF. Written as DNA, the CDR3 is TGTGCCAGCAGCTTAGATTACATCACAGATACGCAGTATTTT. Complete variable domain (other parts from reference TRBV11-3 and TRBJ2-3): EAGVVQSPRYKIIEKKQPVAFWCNPISGHNTLYWYLQNLGQGPELLIRYENEEAVDDSQLPKDRFSAERLKGVDSTLKIQPAELGDSAVYLCASSLDYITDTQYFGPGTRLTVL.

J is TRBJ2-1 and V is TRBV7-9, with TRBD2 matching over 12 bases. This CDR3 contains 17 residues. Unmatched junction bases numbered 13, after V lost 5 bases and J lost 8 bases. CDR1 is SEHNR, CDR2 FQNEAQ, per germline (reference sequence). As DNA, the CDR3 is TGTGCCAGCAGCCCGACTAGCGGGAGCCACCAACGGGATGAGCAGTTCTTC. The encoded protein is CASSPTSGSHQRDEQFF.

The chain uses TRBV5-1 and TRBJ2-1, with D maybe TRBD1 (5 bases). The CDR3 sequence is 13 residues long. Germline V gene data show CDR1 as SGHRS and CDR2 as YFSETQ. Trimming shortened V by 4 bases and J by 6 bases, and 11 bases separated the two germline ends. The CDR3 protein is CASSPGILNEQFF. The CDR3 DNA reads TGCGCCAGCAGCCCAGGGATCCTCAATGAGCAGTTCTTC.

CDR3 bases: TGTGCCAGCAGTTACGGGGGGCGCCCTAATGAAAAACTGTTTTTT. Its translation: CASSYGGRPNEKLFF. The chain joins TRBV28 to TRBJ1-4; D perhaps matches TRBD1 (6 bases). This CDR3 is built from 15 residues. Trimming removed 4 bases at V and 3 bases at J, with 12 bases between. Germline CDR1 MDHEN, CDR2 SYDVKM.

The chain carries TRBV4-1 and TRBJ1-2, with D unresolved. Germline assignment: CDR1 MGHRA and CDR2 YSYEKL. The V gene lost 3 bases and the J gene lost 1 base, with 9 bases spanning the gap. The CDR3 is 14 residues long. As DNA, the CDR3 is TGCGCCAGCAGCCACTCAAACGATAACTATGGCTACACCTTC. Amino acid sequence: CASSHSNDNYGYTF.

The chain is built from TRBV6-1 and TRBJ2-5; 7 bases are shared with TRBD1. This CDR3 contains 14 residues. Germline V gene lookup returns CDR1 MNHNS and CDR2 SASEGT. The V gene end was trimmed by 5 bases and the J gene end by 4 bases; junction bases not matched to a gene: 7. In nucleotides, the CDR3 is TGTGCCAGCAGTATGGGACAGCTTAGAGAGACCCAGTACTTC. It yields the protein CASSMGQLRETQYF.

The chain uses TRBV19 and TRBJ1-1, with 10 bases that match TRBD1. CDR1 is LNHDA, CDR2 SQIVND, per germline (reference sequence). The CDR3 has 14 amino acids. Trimming cost V 7 bases and J 7 bases; bases outside gene matches: 9. The chain's CDR3 is CASTPTGGAYEAFF. The CDR3 coding sequence is TGTGCCAGTACCCCGACAGGGGGCGCATATGAAGCTTTCTTT.

Concerning this clone: Within the sample, other DNA sequences also encode this same CDR3. This chain's CDR3 is CASSFGQNYNEQFF. The CDR3 coding sequence is TGCGCCAGCAGCTTCGGACAGAATTACAATGAGCAGTTCTTC. The gene calls are TRBV5-1 and TRBJ2-1; D is possibly TRBD1 (6 bases). V was pared by 2 bases and J by 4 bases, with 10 bases between. CDR1 is SGHRS, CDR2 YFSETQ, per germline. The CDR3 extends over 14 amino acids.

J is TRBJ2-1 and V is TRBV5-6; weak D call: TRBD1 (6 bases). V lost 3 bases, J lost 8 bases, and 15 bases lay in between. This CDR3 comprises 14 residues. Per the germline V gene, CDR1 is SGHDT and CDR2 is YYEEEE. The CDR3 here is CASSSSITGYEQFF. The CDR3 coding sequence is TGTGCCAGCAGCTCCAGTATCACAGGGTATGAGCAGTTCTTC.

The gene calls are TRBV30 and TRBJ1-2; D is undetermined. From germline, CDR1 is GTSNPN and CDR2 SVGIG (reference sequence). The CDR3 runs 12 residues. Trimming cost V 0 bases and J 8 bases, with 10 bases left between them. In nucleotides, the CDR3 is TGTGCCTGGAGTGTACCGTCTGGCGGCTACACCTTC. It yields the protein CAWSVPSGGYTF.

This rearrangement joins TRBV27 to TRBJ2-1; D not resolved. Per the germline V gene, CDR1 is MNHEY and CDR2 is SMNVEV (reference sequence). This CDR3 comprises 11 residues. V shed 3 bases and J shed 10 bases, with 7 bases lying between them. The CDR3 sequence is CASSFLREQFF. CDR3 nucleotides: TGTGCCAGCAGTTTTCTGAGGGAGCAGTTCTTC.

This clone was seen a few times. J is TRBJ1-1 and V is TRBV30; tentatively, D is TRBD1 (6 bases). The length of the CDR3 is 13 residues. V was shortened by 7 bases and J by 1 base, with 13 bases between the two germline ends. Germline V lookup: CDR1 GTSNPN, CDR2 SVGIG (reference sequence). CDR3 in amino acids: CALRDNSNTEAFF. CDR3 DNA: TGTGCCTTGAGGGACAACTCGAACACTGAAGCTTTCTTT.

The V gene is TRBV6-5, the J gene TRBJ1-4; no clear D. Germline V gene lookup returns CDR1 MNHEY and CDR2 SVGAGI. V lost 5 bases to trimming and J lost 8 bases, with 12 bases between them. The CDR3 totals 13 residues. The CDR3 DNA reads as TGTGCCAGCAGTGGGATAGCTGGGGAAAAACTGTTTTTT. It codes for CASSGIAGEKLFF.

The J gene is TRBJ1-6, the V gene TRBV28, with unresolved D. The CDR3 runs to 18 residues. V lost 2 bases and J lost 0, with 14 bases in between. The germline V gene has CDR1 MDHEN and CDR2 SYDVKM. CDR3 nucleotide sequence: TGTGCCAGCAGTTTAACCATCACCAGGAGCTCCTATAATTCACCCCTCCACTTT. Protein: CASSLTITRSSYNSPLHF.

This rearrangement joins TRBV5-4 to TRBJ2-1; D assignment may be TRBD1 or TRBD2 (6 bases each). With 7 bases removed from V and 1 base from J, the gap between germline ends came to 9 bases. CDR3 length equals 13 residues. CDR1 and CDR2 (germline): SGHNT, YYREEE (reference sequence). CDR3 sequence (DNA): TGTGCCAGCGGGGGGCGGTCCTACAATGAGCAGTTCTTC. Translation: CASGGRSYNEQFF.

This clone was observed a single time. The gene calls are TRBV7-9 and TRBJ2-5; 8 positions match TRBD1. CDR1 is SEHNR and CDR2 is FQNEAQ in the germline V gene (reference sequence). This CDR3 is 13 amino acids long. The V gene end was trimmed by 7 bases and the J gene end by 2 bases; junction bases not matched to a gene: 3. The CDR3 region is CASNGQGQETQYF. For the CDR3, the DNA is TGTGCCAGCAATGGACAGGGACAAGAGACCCAGTACTTC.

This chain joins TRBV28 and TRBJ2-7, with TRBD1 matching over 8 bases. Germline V lookup: CDR1 MDHEN, CDR2 SYDVKM. The V gene end was trimmed by 1 base and the J gene end by 5 bases; junction bases not matched to a gene: 4. The CDR3 runs to 14 residues. This chain's CDR3 is CASSLFQGADEQYF. In DNA form, the CDR3 reads TGTGCCAGCAGTTTATTCCAGGGGGCGGACGAGCAGTACTTC.

For this clone: The same CDR3 also results from other DNA sequences found in this sample. This CDR3 is CASSSLRDSYNEQFF. CDR3 DNA: TGTGCCAGCAGTTCATTACGGGACTCCTACAATGAGCAGTTCTTC. The chain uses TRBV28 and TRBJ2-1; D is possibly TRBD2 (5 bases). Per germline, CDR1 MDHEN and CDR2 SYDVKM. The V end was cut by 4 bases, the J end by 0 bases, with 10 bases between. This CDR3 comprises 15 residues.

This clone was counted once. V is TRBV5-6 and J is TRBJ2-3; D possibly matches TRBD1 or TRBD2 (5 bases each). V lost 4 bases to trimming and J lost 10 bases, with 13 bases between them. Germline values: CDR1 SGHDT, CDR2 YYEEEE. This CDR3 is built from 12 residues. This chain's CDR3 is CASSPTGGAQYF. CDR3 nucleotides: TGTGCCAGCAGCCCCACTGGGGGTGCGCAGTATTTT. The variable domain in full, with the rest retrieved from reference TRBV5-6 and TRBJ2-3, is DAGVTQSPTHLIKTRGQQVTLRCSPKSGHDTVSWYQQALGQGPQFIFQYYEEEERQRGNFPDRFSGHQFPNYSSELNVNALLLGDSALYLCASSPTGGAQYFGPGTRLTVL.

The V gene is TRBV5-1, the J gene TRBJ2-2; no clear D. Per germline, CDR1 SGHRS and CDR2 YFSETQ. V lost 1 base, J lost 8 bases, and 9 bases lay in between. CDR3 length: 13 amino acids. CDR3: CASSLNVGGELFF. DNA of the CDR3: TGCGCCAGCAGCTTGAACGTAGGAGGGGAGCTGTTTTTT.

V is TRBV9 and J is TRBJ2-2, with TRBD2 matching 8 bases. The V and J ends lost 0 bases and 6 bases, in that order; junction bases with no gene match: 13. The CDR3 runs 18 residues. Germline V gene sequence: CDR1 SGDLS, CDR2 YYNGEE. This chain's CDR3 is CASSVAGGVRGSPGELFF. CDR3 coding DNA: TGTGCCAGCAGCGTAGCGGGAGGGGTTCGGGGTTCACCCGGGGAGCTGTTTTTT.

This clone was recorded only once. The V and J genes are TRBV19 and TRBJ2-5; D gene uncertain. This CDR3 has 12 residues. Germline lookup yields CDR1 LNHDA and CDR2 SQIVND (reference sequence). Trimming pared 5 bases from V and 4 bases from J, leaving 8 bases between. The CDR3 bases are TGTGCCAGTAGTCAAGTGCGAGAGACCCAGTACTTC. This sequence encodes CASSQVRETQYF.

This chain connects TRBV9 to TRBJ2-3, with D unclear. The germline gives CDR1 SGDLS, CDR2 YYNGEE. This CDR3 is 13 amino acids long. Trimming removed 4 bases from V and 1 base from J, with 7 bases in between. Here the CDR3 reads CASSHGGTDTQYF. In DNA, the CDR3 is TGTGCCAGCAGCCATGGGGGCACAGATACGCAGTATTTT. Full variable domain (rest looked up from reference TRBV9 and TRBJ2-3): DSGVTQTPKHLITATGQRVTLRCSPRSGDLSVYWYQQSLDQGLQFLIQYYNGEERAKGNILERFSAQQFPDLHSELNLSSLELGDSALYFCASSHGGTDTQYFGPGTRLTVL.

This clone is a singleton in its sample. This chain links TRBV9 with TRBJ2-3, with D possibly TRBD2 on 5 matching bases. Trimming stripped 4 bases from V and 1 base from J, with 10 bases between. Germline V lookup: CDR1 SGDLS, CDR2 YYNGEE. The CDR3 runs 14 residues. This CDR3 reads CASSKSSRTDTQYF. The CDR3 coding sequence is TGTGCCAGCAGCAAGTCTAGCCGCACAGATACGCAGTATTTT.